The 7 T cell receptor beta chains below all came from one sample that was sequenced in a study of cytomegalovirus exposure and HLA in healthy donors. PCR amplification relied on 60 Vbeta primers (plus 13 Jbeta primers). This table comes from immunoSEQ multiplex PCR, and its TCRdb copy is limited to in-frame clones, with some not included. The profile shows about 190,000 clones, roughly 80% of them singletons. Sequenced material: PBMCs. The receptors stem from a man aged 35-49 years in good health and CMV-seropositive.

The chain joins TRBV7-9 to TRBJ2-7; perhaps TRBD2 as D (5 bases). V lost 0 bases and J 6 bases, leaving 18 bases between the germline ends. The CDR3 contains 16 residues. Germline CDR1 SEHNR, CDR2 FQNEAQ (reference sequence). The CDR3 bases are TGTGCCAGCAGCTTAGCAACGGGGAGTTCACAACGCGAGCAGTACTTC. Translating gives CASSLATGSSQREQYF.

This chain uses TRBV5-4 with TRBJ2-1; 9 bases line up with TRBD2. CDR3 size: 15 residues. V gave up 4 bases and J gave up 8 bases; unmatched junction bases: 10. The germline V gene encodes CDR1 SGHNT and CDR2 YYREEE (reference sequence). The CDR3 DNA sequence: TGTGCCAGCAGCCCCCTGGCGGGAGGGCCGTATGAGCAGTTCTTC. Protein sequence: CASSPLAGGPYEQFF.

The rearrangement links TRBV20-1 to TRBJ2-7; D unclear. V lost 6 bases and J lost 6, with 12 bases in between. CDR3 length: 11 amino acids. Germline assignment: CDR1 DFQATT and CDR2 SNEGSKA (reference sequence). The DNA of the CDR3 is TGCAGTGCCCCAGGATCCGGCGAGCAGTACTTC. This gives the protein CSAPGSGEQYF.

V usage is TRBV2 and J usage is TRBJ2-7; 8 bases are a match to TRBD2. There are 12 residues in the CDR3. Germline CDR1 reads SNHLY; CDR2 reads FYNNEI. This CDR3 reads CVGGGNSYEQYF. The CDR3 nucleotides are TGTGTCGGGGGGGGGAACTCCTACGAGCAGTACTTC. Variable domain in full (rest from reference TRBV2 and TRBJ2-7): EPEVTQTPSHQVTQMGQEVILRCVPISNHLYFYWYRQILGQKVEFLVSFYNNEISEKSEIFDDQFSVERPDGSNFTLKIRSTKLEDSAMYFCVGGGNSYEQYFGPGTRLTVT.

For the CDR3, the DNA is TGTGCCAGCAGCCAAGCGGACAGCACAGATACGCAGTATTTT. This encodes CASSQADSTDTQYF. The chain has TRBV7-9 and TRBJ2-3; TRBD2 might be the D (5 bases). The CDR3 runs to 14 residues. Germline values: CDR1 SEHNR, CDR2 FQNEAQ (reference sequence). Trimming took 5 bases from V and 0 from J, leaving 9 bases between them. Full variable domain (outside the CDR3, taken from reference TRBV7-9 and TRBJ2-3): DTGVSQNPRHKITKRGQNVTFRCDPISEHNRLYWYRQTLGQGPEFLTYFQNEAQLEKSRLLSDRFSAERPKGSFSTLEIQRTEQGDSAMYLCASSQADSTDTQYFGPGTRLTVL.

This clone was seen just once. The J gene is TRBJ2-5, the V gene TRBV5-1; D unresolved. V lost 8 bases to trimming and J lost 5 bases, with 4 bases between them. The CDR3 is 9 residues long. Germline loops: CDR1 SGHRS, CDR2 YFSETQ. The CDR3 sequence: CAREETQYF. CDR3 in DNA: TGCGCCAGAGAGGAGACCCAGTACTTC. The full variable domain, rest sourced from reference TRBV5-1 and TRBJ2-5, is KAGVTQTPRYLIKTRGQQVTLSCSPISGHRSVSWYQQTPGQGLQFLFEYFSETQRNKGNFPGRFSGRQFSNSRSEMNVSTLELGDSALYLCAREETQYFGPGTRLLVL.

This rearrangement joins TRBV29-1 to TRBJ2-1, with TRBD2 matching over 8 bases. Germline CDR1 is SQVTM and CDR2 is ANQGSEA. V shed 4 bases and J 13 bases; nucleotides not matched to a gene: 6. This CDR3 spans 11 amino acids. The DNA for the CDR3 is TGCAGCGTTGTTGGGGGACTAGAACAGTTCTTC. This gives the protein CSVVGGLEQFF.